Listed here are 10 T cell receptor beta chains from one sample, sequenced in a study of human T cells and chemical hapten exposure. Regarding time point: pre-sensitization, week 0. Treatment denoted: therapeutic diphenylcyclopropenone sensitization with weekly scalp DPC. Each CDR3 protein gets one entry after TCRdb re-called the RACE reads with MiXCR. Of almost 40,000 distinct CDR3 sequences listed, less than 9% are singletons. The starting material was whole blood, obtained in connection with sensitization to the hapten diphenylcyclopropenone (DPC). The receptors were sampled from a woman in her forties or fifties with alopecia areata. Some clones in this sample may be carry-over from other donors' samples.

This clonotype was observed many times. The chain has TRBV5-5 and TRBJ1-2, with D unclear. Germline V CDR1 and CDR2: SGHKS, YYEKEE (reference sequence). V was cut by 0 bases and J by 3 bases, with 12 bases left in between. The length of the CDR3 is 15 residues. The CDR3 DNA reads TGTGCCAGCAGCTTGGAATTGGGGAAGCACTATGGCTACACCTTC. Protein sequence: CASSLELGKHYGYTF.

This clonotype came up a few times. The genes are TRBV6-2 or TRBV6-3 and TRBJ1-5; D gene ambiguous. CDR1 is MNHEY, CDR2 SVGEGT, per germline. The CDR3 extends over 15 amino acids. Trimming stripped 0 bases from V and 11 bases from J, with 17 bases between. The DNA for the CDR3 is TGTGCCAGCAGTTACTCAAGTTCTGGACTAAGGGCCCAGCATTTT. It codes for CASSYSSSGLRAQHF.

The table lists this clonotype with a few counts. This chain's CDR3 is CASSVAVGQASDSPLHF. The CDR3, as DNA: TGTGCCAGCAGCGTAGCTGTGGGCCAGGCGAGTGATTCACCCCTCCACTTT. This sequence joins TRBV9 and TRBJ1-6; the D is unclear. V lost 0 bases and J 8 bases, leaving 18 bases between the germline ends. The CDR3 loop spans 17 amino acids. CDR1 and CDR2 from the germline V gene are SGDLS and YYNGEE.

The rearrangement joins TRBV7-2 to TRBJ2-3, with a tentative D call TRBD2 (5 bases). Germline loops: CDR1 SGHTA, CDR2 FQGNSA. V was trimmed by 11 bases and J by 5 bases, leaving 14 bases between them. There are 12 residues in the CDR3. In DNA, the CDR3 is TGTGCCTCCGGACTTAGGTTAGATACGCAGTATTTT. Amino acids: CASGLRLDTQYF.

In this sample, this clonotype turned up many times. This sequence joins TRBV7-9 and TRBJ2-7; D uncertain. CDR1 and CDR2 from the germline V gene are SEHNR and FQNEAQ (reference sequence). CDR3 size: 12 residues. The germline V and J ends were trimmed by 0 bases and 7 bases, with 7 bases remaining between them. The CDR3 reads CASSLAPEEQYF. The CDR3 coding sequence is TGTGCCAGCAGCTTAGCCCCCGAAGAGCAGTACTTC. Variable domain in full (rest from reference TRBV7-9 and TRBJ2-7): DTGVSQNPRHKITKRGQNVTFRCDPISEHNRLYWYRQTLGQGPEFLTYFQNEAQLEKSRLLSDRFSAERPKGSFSTLEIQRTEQGDSAMYLCASSLAPEEQYFGPGTRLTVT.

This clonotype was seen ten or more times. This chain uses TRBV2 with TRBJ2-2; no definite D call. Germline CDR1 SNHLY, CDR2 FYNNEI. The CDR3 totals 15 residues. V shed 4 bases and J shed 5 bases, with 14 bases lying between them. The CDR3 sequence is CASSGERARTGELFF. CDR3 in DNA: TGTGCCAGCAGTGGGGAAAGGGCCCGGACCGGGGAGCTGTTTTTT.

This clonotype has more than one count but fewer than ten. The rearrangement links TRBV29-1 to TRBJ2-1, with D perhaps matching TRBD1 (5 bases). This CDR3 has 15 amino acids. V was trimmed by 6 bases and J by 0 bases, leaving 15 bases between them. Germline CDR1 SQVTM, CDR2 ANQGSEA. The CDR3 sequence: CSVPLPGNSYNEQFF. The DNA of the CDR3 is TGCAGCGTACCGCTTCCAGGGAACTCCTACAATGAGCAGTTCTTC.

This clonotype was recorded at least ten times. The V gene is TRBV11-2, the J gene TRBJ1-2, with a tentative D call TRBD1 (5 bases). The V gene lost 4 bases and the J gene lost 1 base, with 13 bases spanning the gap. Germline CDR1 and CDR2: SGHAT and FQNNGV. The CDR3 length is 15 residues. The CDR3 DNA follows: TGTGCCAGCAGCTCAAACCTCGACAGTAACTATGGCTACACCTTC. It specifies CASSSNLDSNYGYTF. Combining the CDR3 with reference TRBV11-2 and TRBJ1-2 gives the whole variable domain EAGVAQSPRYKIIEKRQSVAFWCNPISGHATLYWYQQILGQGPKLLIQFQNNGVVDDSQLPKDRFSAERLKGVDSTLKIQPAKLEDSAVYLCASSSNLDSNYGYTFGSGTRLTVV.

As regards this clonotype: This may arise from a read error, as a much more abundant clone is one base away. The rearrangement joins TRBV11-2 to TRBJ1-5; D is undetermined. The CDR3 spans 13 residues. V was clipped by 3 bases and J by 4 bases, with 7 bases between them. Germline V lookup: CDR1 SGHAT, CDR2 FQNNGV. CDR3: CASSFGPNQPQHF. CDR3 coding DNA: TGTGCCAGCAGCTTCGGACCGAATCAGCCCCAGCATTTT.

The chain links TRBV11-3 to TRBJ2-5, with D tentatively TRBD2 (6 bases). The CDR3 runs to 14 residues. Germline assignment: CDR1 SGHNT and CDR2 YENEEA. With 5 bases removed from V and 0 bases from J, the gap between germline ends came to 10 bases. CDR3 nucleotides: TGTGCCAGCAGCCATGAGCGGGACCAAGAGACCCAGTACTTC. As protein: CASSHERDQETQYF.